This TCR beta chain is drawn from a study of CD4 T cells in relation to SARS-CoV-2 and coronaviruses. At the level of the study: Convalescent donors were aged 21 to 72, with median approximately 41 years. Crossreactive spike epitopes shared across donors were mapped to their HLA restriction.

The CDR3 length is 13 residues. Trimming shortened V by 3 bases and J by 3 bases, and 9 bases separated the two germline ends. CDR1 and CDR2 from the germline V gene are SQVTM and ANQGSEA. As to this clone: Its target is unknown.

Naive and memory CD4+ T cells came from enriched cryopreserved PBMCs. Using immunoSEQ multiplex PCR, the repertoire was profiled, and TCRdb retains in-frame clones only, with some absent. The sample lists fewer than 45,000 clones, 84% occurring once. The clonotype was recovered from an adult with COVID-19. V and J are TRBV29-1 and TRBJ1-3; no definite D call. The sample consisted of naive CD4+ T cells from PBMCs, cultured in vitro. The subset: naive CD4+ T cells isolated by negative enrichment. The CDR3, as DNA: TGCAGCGTTGATGCGGGAAGTGGAAACACCATATATTTT. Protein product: CSVDAGSGNTIYF.